This is a list of T cell receptor beta chains from one sample in a study of cytomegalovirus exposure and HLA in healthy donors. TCRdb's table, derived via immunoSEQ multiplex PCR, lists solely in-frame clones and lacks some. The sample holds roughly 200,000 clones, 87% seen once. The material sequenced was PBMCs. Receptors originate from a man aged 25 to 40 in good health and CMV-seronegative. CDR3s include the opening cysteine and the closing phenylalanine or tryptophan. D genes are given only for firm matches. Expanded clones are given a class, and other clones once, few, many or no size at all.

clone_size | j_call | cdr3_length | v_call | d_call | cdr3_aa | cdr3_nt
- | TRBJ2-2 | 17 | TRBV4-3 | - | CASSQGRLTRGTGELFF | TGCGCCAGCAGCCAAGGGCGCCTCACGAGAGGGACCGGGGAGCTGTTTTTT
- | TRBJ2-3 | 19 | TRBV4-3 | TRBD2 | CASSQDHSISGGSTDTQYF | TGCGCCAGCAGCCAAGATCATTCGATTAGCGGGGGTAGCACAGATACGCAGTATTTT
few | TRBJ2-3 | 17 | TRBV5-1 | - | CASSPSNLLTSTDTQYF | TGCGCCAGCAGTCCCTCCAACCTTCTTACTAGCACAGATACGCAGTATTTT
- | TRBJ2-2 | 15 | TRBV5-4 | - | CASSHRLGSPGELFF | TGTGCCAGCAGCCACCGACTAGGTTCCCCCGGGGAGCTGTTTTTT
- | TRBJ1-5 | 15 | TRBV27 | TRBD1 | CASSLQGARNQPQHF | TGTGCCAGCAGTTTACAGGGGGCCCGCAATCAGCCCCAGCATTTT
- | TRBJ2-7 | 17 | TRBV7-9 | TRBD1 | CASSSQPGQGVTYEQYF | TGTGCCAGCAGCTCCCAACCCGGACAGGGGGTTACCTACGAGCAGTACTTC
- | TRBJ1-4 | 15 | TRBV27 | TRBD1 | CASSPNYRGSEKLFF | TGTGCCAGCAGTCCAAATTACAGGGGAAGTGAAAAACTGTTTTTT
- | TRBJ2-7 | 14 | TRBV23-1 | TRBD1 | CASSPRQGNDEQYF | TGCGCCAGCAGCCCTCGACAGGGAAACGACGAGCAGTACTTC
- | TRBJ2-7 | 16 | TRBV19 | - | CASSFVGGPVPREQYF | TGTGCCAGTAGTTTTGTAGGAGGGCCCGTACCGAGGGAGCAGTACTTC
- | TRBJ2-5 | 12 | TRBV28 | - | CASSPPGETQYF | TGTGCCAGCAGTCCGCCCGGAGAGACCCAGTACTTC
- | TRBJ2-7 | 14 | TRBV19 | - | CASSIIGFPNGQYF | TGTGCCAGTAGTATAATCGGGTTTCCAAACGGGCAGTACTTC
- | TRBJ2-2 | 17 | TRBV5-1 | TRBD2 | CASSLGGLAGTTGELFF | TGCGCCAGCAGCTTGGGCGGCCTAGCGGGAACCACCGGGGAGCTGTTTTTT
- | TRBJ1-2 | 18 | TRBV7-8 | - | CASSLARSRQLEWDGYTF | TGTGCCAGCAGCTTAGCTCGTAGCAGACAGTTAGAATGGGATGGCTACACCTTC
- | TRBJ1-5 | 15 | TRBV7-6 | TRBD1 | CASSLAGGTGQPQHF | TGTGCCAGCAGCTTAGCGGGTGGGACAGGGCAGCCCCAGCATTTT
- | TRBJ1-5 | 14 | TRBV27 | - | CASGRGGGNQPQHF | TGTGCCAGTGGTAGGGGCGGTGGCAATCAGCCCCAGCATTTT
- | TRBJ2-2 | 15 | TRBV4-3 | - | CASSLRGGSTGELFF | TGCGCCAGCAGCCTTCGTGGGGGGAGCACTGGGGAGCTGTTTTTT
once | TRBJ2-1 | 16 | TRBV4-2 | TRBD2 | CASSQDRERGVNEQFF | TGTGCCAGCAGCCAAGACCGGGAGCGGGGGGTAAATGAGCAGTTCTTC
- | TRBJ1-2 | 15 | TRBV18 | - | CASSPPSRTVYGYTF | TGTGCCAGCTCACCACCGTCCCGGACAGTCTATGGCTACACCTTC
- | TRBJ2-2 | 15 | TRBV25-1 | TRBD1 | CASKDRVGDTGELFF | TGTGCCAGCAAAGACAGGGTTGGGGACACCGGGGAGCTGTTTTTT
- | TRBJ2-3 | 14 | TRBV19 | TRBD2 | CASRPSGSTDTQYF | TGTGCCAGTAGACCTAGCGGGAGCACAGATACGCAGTATTTT
- | TRBJ2-2 | 17 | TRBV2 | TRBD2 | CASSEFRTSLTPGELFF | TGTGCCAGCAGTGAATTCCGGACTAGCCTTACTCCCGGGGAGCTGTTTTTT
- | TRBJ2-7 | 16 | TRBV27 | - | CASSPLQGLRTYEQYF | TGTGCCAGCAGTCCTTTACAGGGTTTAAGAACCTACGAGCAGTACTTC
- | TRBJ2-7 | 13 | TRBV30 | - | CAWSHRRLGEQYF | TGTGCCTGGAGCCACCGGAGGTTGGGGGAGCAGTACTTC
few | TRBJ2-7 | 17 | TRBV10-3 | - | CAISDGDFPSSSYEQYF | TGTGCCATCAGTGACGGGGACTTTCCCTCGAGCTCCTACGAGCAGTACTTC
- | TRBJ2-7 | 13 | TRBV10-2 | - | CASSVGDTYEQYF | TGCGCCAGCAGTGTGGGCGATACCTACGAGCAGTACTTC
few | TRBJ2-5 | 11 | TRBV6-1 | - | CASRALGTQYF | TGTGCCAGCAGGGCACTAGGGACCCAGTACTTC
- | TRBJ2-1 | 12 | TRBV9 | - | CASSTGYNEQFF | TGTGCCAGCAGCACTGGCTACAATGAGCAGTTCTTC
- | TRBJ1-2 | 14 | TRBV11-2 | - | CASSSDGANYGYTF | TGTGCCAGCAGCTCAGACGGGGCTAACTATGGCTACACCTTC
- | TRBJ2-7 | 14 | TRBV7-9 | TRBD1 | CASSLRGGRREQYF | TGTGCCAGCAGCTTAAGAGGGGGCAGGAGGGAGCAGTACTTC
- | TRBJ1-4 | 14 | TRBV7-2 | TRBD1 | CASSLDRGPEKLFF | TGTGCCAGCAGCTTAGACAGGGGGCCTGAAAAACTGTTTTTT
- | TRBJ2-1 | 14 | TRBV28 | TRBD2 | CASRTLSGGNEQFF | TGTGCCAGCAGGACCCTCTCGGGAGGCAATGAGCAGTTCTTC
- | TRBJ1-1 | 17 | TRBV7-2 | TRBD1 | CASSLDRQGVQGTEAFF | TGTGCCAGCAGCTTAGACAGACAGGGCGTACAGGGCACTGAAGCTTTCTTT
- | TRBJ1-5 | 14 | TRBV27 | - | CASSLGRLNQPQHF | TGTGCCAGCAGTTTGGGGAGGTTAAATCAGCCCCAGCATTTT
- | TRBJ1-6 | 16 | TRBV9 | TRBD1 | CASSVGATGSRSPLHF | TGTGCCAGCAGCGTAGGTGCGACAGGGAGTCGGTCACCCCTCCACTTT
- | TRBJ2-2 | 15 | TRBV15 | - | CATSRGGQYTGELFF | TGTGCCACCAGCAGAGGGGGGCAGTACACCGGGGAGCTGTTTTTT
- | TRBJ2-7 | 15 | TRBV4-2 | TRBD1 | CASSQGTGDSYEQYF | TGTGCCAGCAGCCAAGGGACAGGGGACTCCTACGAGCAGTACTTC
- | TRBJ2-1 | 13 | TRBV25-1 | - | CASSMVFGGEQFF | TGTGCCAGCAGTATGGTGTTTGGGGGCGAGCAGTTCTTC